A selection of T cell receptor beta chains follows, all from one sample in a study of early stage breast cancer tumors. The method was immunoSEQ multiplex PCR; TCRdb's version includes in-frame clones alone and lacks a portion of them. The table includes roughly 34,000 clones, 74% detected once. The source material was blood. These receptors all come from a person between 60 and 69 years old with breast cancer. CDR3s include the opening cysteine and the closing phenylalanine or tryptophan. D genes are given only for firm matches. Clone sizes are given selectively: once, few, many, or a class where the clone is expanded.

- | TRBJ2-3 | 11 | TRBV7-3 | - | TGTGCCAGCAGCTTACGGGATACGCAGTATTTT | CASSLRDTQYF
- | TRBJ2-1 | 16 | TRBV14 | - | TGTGCCAGCAGCCAAGAGGGGGCCCGAGGAATTTGTGAGCAGTTCTTC | CASSQEGARGICEQFF
- | TRBJ2-1 | 15 | TRBV11-1 | - | TGTGCCAGCAGCTTCAGGAGGGCCTCAGTCAATGAGCAGTTCTTC | CASSFRRASVNEQFF
- | TRBJ2-7 | 14 | TRBV2 | TRBD2 | TGTGCCAGCAGGCGGACTAGCGGAGCCTACGAGCAGTACTTC | CASRRTSGAYEQYF
- | TRBJ2-2 | 14 | TRBV7-2 | - | TGTGCCAGCAGCTCCAACCCGAACACCGGGGAGCTGTTTTTT | CASSSNPNTGELFF
- | TRBJ1-1 | 13 | TRBV6-5 | - | TGTGCCAGCACGGGGAGATGGAACACTGAAGCTTTCTTT | CASTGRWNTEAFF
- | TRBJ2-2 | 14 | TRBV11-3 | TRBD2 | TGTGCCAGCAGAGCGGGAGGGCCTGGCGGGGAGCTGTTTTTT | CASRAGGPGGELFF
once | TRBJ2-1 | 14 | TRBV7-9 | TRBD1 | TGTGCCAGCACCCAAACAGGGGGAGGAAATGAGCAGTTCTTC | CASTQTGGGNEQFF
- | TRBJ2-3 | 16 | TRBV4-1 | TRBD2 | TGCGCCAGCAGCCCCCGCACTAGCGGGTACACAGATACGCAGTATTTT | CASSPRTSGYTDTQYF
- | TRBJ2-3 | 11 | TRBV20-1 | - | TGCAGTGCTAGCTCGGAAGATACGCAGTATTTT | CSASSEDTQYF
once | TRBJ1-1 | 16 | TRBV27 | - | TGTGCCAGCAGTTCGCGAGCTGCAGGGATGGACACTGAAGCTTTCTTT | CASSSRAAGMDTEAFF
once | TRBJ2-2 | 15 | TRBV18 | - | TGTGCCAGCTCACCACCCCGGAGGATGACCGGGGAGCTGTTTTTT | CASSPPRRMTGELFF
- | TRBJ1-3 | 17 | TRBV9 | - | TGTGCCAGCAGCGGGACCTCTTATGGGACTGACAGAAACACCATATATTTT | CASSGTSYGTDRNTIYF
- | TRBJ1-5 | 15 | TRBV4-1 | TRBD1 | TGCGCCAGCAGCGCCCGACAGGGTAGCAATCAGCCCCAGCATTTT | CASSARQGSNQPQHF
- | TRBJ1-6 | 15 | TRBV7-3 | TRBD1 | TGTGCCAGCAGCTTAGCTGGGACAGGGGGATCACCCCTCCACTTT | CASSLAGTGGSPLHF
- | TRBJ2-3 | 16 | TRBV5-1 | TRBD1 | TGCGCCAGCAGCGCCGGGACAGGGGGCGCGCCTGATACGCAGTATTTT | CASSAGTGGAPDTQYF
few | TRBJ2-5 | 14 | TRBV7-2 | TRBD1 | TGTGCCAGCAGCACCGAGGGGGCACAAGAGACCCAGTACTTC | CASSTEGAQETQYF
- | TRBJ1-5 | 13 | TRBV29-1 | TRBD1 | TGCAGCGTTGCAGGGGGGGACTATCAGCCCCAGCATTTT | CSVAGGDYQPQHF
- | TRBJ1-5 | 16 | TRBV5-8 | - | TGTGCCAGCAGCTTGGGACAGTACTATAGCAATCAGCCCCAGCATTTT | CASSLGQYYSNQPQHF
- | TRBJ1-2 | 17 | TRBV7-9 | - | TGTGCCAGCAGCTTAGTCGGTTCAGGGAAGAATAACTATGGCTACACCTTC | CASSLVGSGKNNYGYTF
- | TRBJ2-2 | 16 | TRBV19 | TRBD2 | TGTGCCAGTAGTATCGGTAGCGGGAGGGCCCCCGGGGAGCTGTTTTTT | CASSIGSGRAPGELFF
- | TRBJ2-3 | 15 | TRBV5-1 | TRBD1 | TGCGCCAGCAGCTTGGCCAGGGGGTCCACAGATACGCAGTATTTT | CASSLARGSTDTQYF
- | TRBJ1-2 | 15 | TRBV7-2 | - | TGTGCCAGCAGCCCCCTAGTCGGGGGATGGCATGGCTACACCTTC | CASSPLVGGWHGYTF
- | TRBJ2-7 | 14 | TRBV19 | TRBD1 | TGTGCCAGTAGTAACCGGGACAGGGCCAACGAGCAGTACTTC | CASSNRDRANEQYF
once | TRBJ2-1 | 16 | TRBV4-1 | TRBD2 | TGCGCCAGCAGCCAAGAAGGGACTAGCGACTACAATGAGCAGTTCTTC | CASSQEGTSDYNEQFF
- | TRBJ2-5 | 13 | TRBV29-1 | - | TGCAGCGTCTGGGGGTGGGTACAAGAGACCCAGTACTTC | CSVWGWVQETQYF
once | TRBJ2-4 | 15 | TRBV27 | - | TGTGCCAGCAAGGTAACGAGGGGGTCCAAAAACATTCAGTACTTC | CASKVTRGSKNIQYF